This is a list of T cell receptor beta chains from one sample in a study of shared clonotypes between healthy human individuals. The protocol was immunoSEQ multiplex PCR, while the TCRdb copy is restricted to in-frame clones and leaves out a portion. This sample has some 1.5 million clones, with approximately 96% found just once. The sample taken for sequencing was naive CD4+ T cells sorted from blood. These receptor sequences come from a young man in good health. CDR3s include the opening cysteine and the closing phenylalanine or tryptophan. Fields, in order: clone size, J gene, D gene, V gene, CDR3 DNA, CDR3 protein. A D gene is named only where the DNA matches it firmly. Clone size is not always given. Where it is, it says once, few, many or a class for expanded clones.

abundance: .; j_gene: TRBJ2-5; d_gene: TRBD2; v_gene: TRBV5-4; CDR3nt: TGTGCCAGCAGCTTGGCTGGGACTAGCGCAGAGACCCAGTACTTC; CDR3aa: CASSLAGTSAETQYF
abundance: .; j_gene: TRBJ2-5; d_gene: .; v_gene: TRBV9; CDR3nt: TGTGCCAGCAGCGCGGGCCCTGAGGGGGAGGGCCACTTC; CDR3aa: CASSAGPEGEGHF
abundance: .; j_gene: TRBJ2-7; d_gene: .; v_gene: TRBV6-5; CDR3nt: TGTGCCAGCAGTTACATTCCTGAGACCTACGAGCAGTACTTC; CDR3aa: CASSYIPETYEQYF
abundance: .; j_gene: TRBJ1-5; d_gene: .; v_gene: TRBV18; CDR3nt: TGTGCCAGCTCACCTGCCGGAAATCAGCCCCAGCATTTT; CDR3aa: CASSPAGNQPQHF
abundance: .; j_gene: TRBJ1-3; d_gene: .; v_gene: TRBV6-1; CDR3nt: TGTGCCAGCAGTGACAGAGGGGGCTCTGGAAACACCATATATTTT; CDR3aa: CASSDRGGSGNTIYF
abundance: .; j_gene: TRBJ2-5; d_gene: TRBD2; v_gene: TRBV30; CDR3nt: TGTGCCTGGACGGCCCTCACTAGCGTCCAAGAGACCCAGTACTTC; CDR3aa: CAWTALTSVQETQYF
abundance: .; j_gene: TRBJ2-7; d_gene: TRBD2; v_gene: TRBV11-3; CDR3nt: TGTGCCAGCAGCCACGGTGGACTAGCGGGAGCTTCCGAGCAGTACTTC; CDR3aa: CASSHGGLAGASEQYF
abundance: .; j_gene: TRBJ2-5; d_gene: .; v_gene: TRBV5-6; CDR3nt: TGTGCCAGCAGCTTGAGGCTAGCGCAAGAGACCCAGTACTTC; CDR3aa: CASSLRLAQETQYF
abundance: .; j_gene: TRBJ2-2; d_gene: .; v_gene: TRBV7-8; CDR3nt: TGTGCCAGCAGCTTAGCATGGCAGTGGGCGAACACCGGGGAGCTGTTTTTT; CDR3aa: CASSLAWQWANTGELFF
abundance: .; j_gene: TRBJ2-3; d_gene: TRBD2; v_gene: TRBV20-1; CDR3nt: TGCACCGGACTAGGCACAGATACGCAGTATTTT; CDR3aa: CTGLGTDTQYF
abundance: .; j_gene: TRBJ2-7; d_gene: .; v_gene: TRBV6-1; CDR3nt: TGTGCCAGCAGTGAAGTTAGCGCCTACGAGCAGTACTTC; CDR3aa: CASSEVSAYEQYF
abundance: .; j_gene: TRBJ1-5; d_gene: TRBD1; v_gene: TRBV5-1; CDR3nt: TGCGCCAGCAGCCCCGGGACAGGGGGGAATCAGCCCCAGCATTTT; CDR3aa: CASSPGTGGNQPQHF
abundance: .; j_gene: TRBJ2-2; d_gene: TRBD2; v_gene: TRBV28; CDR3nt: TGTGCCACCGCAGGGACTAGCGGTACCGGGGAGCTGTTTTTT; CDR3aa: CATAGTSGTGELFF
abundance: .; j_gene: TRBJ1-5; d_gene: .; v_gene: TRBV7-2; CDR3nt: TGTGCCAGCAGCTTCGGGACTGACTTTTCGGGCAATCAGCCCCAGCATTTT; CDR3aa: CASSFGTDFSGNQPQHF
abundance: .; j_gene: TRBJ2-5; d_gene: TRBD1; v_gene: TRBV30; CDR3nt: TGTGCCCGGACAGGGGTGGGGGAGACCCAGTACTTC; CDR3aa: CARTGVGETQYF
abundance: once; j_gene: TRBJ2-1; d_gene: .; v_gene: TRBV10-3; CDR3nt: TGTGCCATCAGTGAGCTCGACCGAACTCGAAATGAGCAGTTCTTC; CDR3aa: CAISELDRTRNEQFF
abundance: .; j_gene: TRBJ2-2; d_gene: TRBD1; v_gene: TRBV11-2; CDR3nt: TGTGCCAGCAGCCTGACAGGGGGTCTGGCTATGGACACCGGGGAGCTGTTTTTT; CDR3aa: CASSLTGGLAMDTGELFF
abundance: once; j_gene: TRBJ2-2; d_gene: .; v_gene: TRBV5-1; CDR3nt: TGCGCCAGCAGCCCCGGCCCGGCCACCGGGGAGCTGTTTTTT; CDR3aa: CASSPGPATGELFF
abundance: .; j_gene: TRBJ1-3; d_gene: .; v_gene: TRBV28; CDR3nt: TGTGCCAGCAGTACTCCTGGGGCGGTTGGAAACACCATATATTTT; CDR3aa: CASSTPGAVGNTIYF
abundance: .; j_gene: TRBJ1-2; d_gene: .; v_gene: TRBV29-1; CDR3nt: TGCAGCGTCGATCCTAATGGCTACACCTTC; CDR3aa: CSVDPNGYTF